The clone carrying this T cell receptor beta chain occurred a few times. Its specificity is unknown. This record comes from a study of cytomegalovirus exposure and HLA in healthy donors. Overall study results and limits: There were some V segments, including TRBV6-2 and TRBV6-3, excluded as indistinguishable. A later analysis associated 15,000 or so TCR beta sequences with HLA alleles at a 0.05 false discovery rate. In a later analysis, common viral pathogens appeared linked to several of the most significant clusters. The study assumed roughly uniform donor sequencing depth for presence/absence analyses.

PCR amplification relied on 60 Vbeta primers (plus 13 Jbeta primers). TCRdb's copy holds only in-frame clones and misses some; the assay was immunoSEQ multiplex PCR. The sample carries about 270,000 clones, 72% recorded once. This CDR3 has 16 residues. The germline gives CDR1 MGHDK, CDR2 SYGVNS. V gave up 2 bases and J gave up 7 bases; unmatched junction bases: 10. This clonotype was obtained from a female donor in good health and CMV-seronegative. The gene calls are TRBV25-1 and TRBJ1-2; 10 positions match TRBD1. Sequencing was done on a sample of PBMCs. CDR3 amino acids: CASSETGTGDPFGYTF. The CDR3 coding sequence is TGTGCCAGCAGTGAAACTGGGACAGGGGACCCATTTGGCTACACCTTC.